This T cell receptor (beta chain) comes out of a study of cytomegalovirus exposure and HLA in healthy donors. General study results and limits: In a later analysis, across HLA loci, associated TCR counts were highest for DRB1, lowest for HLA-C. It was confirmed in vitro that three of the CMV-associated chains were specific for CMV antigens. The study listed 150 to 200 cytomegalovirus-associated TCR beta chains.

PCR amplification relied on 60 Vbeta primers (plus 13 Jbeta primers). TCRdb keeps only in-frame clones here, not all; method: immunoSEQ multiplex PCR. Seen here are about 120,000 clones, 80% to 85% observed once, and the top ten hold under 4%. Of note for this clone: Its cognate antigen is unknown.

The CDR3 runs to 15 residues. The trim removed 4 bases at V and 7 bases at J, leaving 10 bases unmatched. CDR1 is SGHNT and CDR2 is YYREEE in the germline V gene (reference sequence). This chain joins TRBV5-4 and TRBJ2-1, with TRBD2 matching 8 bases. Sequences were obtained from PBMCs. This receptor was obtained from a woman under 40 in good health and CMV-seronegative. CDR3 nucleotide sequence: TGTGCCAGCAGCCCCAGCGGGAGCTTCGCGAATGAGCAGTTCTTC. Protein sequence: CASSPSGSFANEQFF.